The T cell receptor (beta chain) described here comes from a study of siplizumab effects on memory and regulatory T cells. Regarding the study as a whole: Naive T cells apparently outstripped memory cells in diversity and seemed major alloresponse contributors. Significantly reduced by siplizumab was the cumulative frequency of alloreactive sequences, namely those traceable to unstimulated CD4+ memory cells.

Concerning this clone: Its cognate antigen is unknown.

Germline V gene lookup returns CDR1 SGHTA and CDR2 FQGNSA. V was clipped by 1 base and J by 3 bases; unmatched bases: 3. The CDR3 runs 16 residues. Each sample had around 110,000 TCR templates assayed. Some clones are missing from TCRdb's copy, which holds only in-frame ones; the method was immunoSEQ multiplex PCR. The table lists around 83,000 clones, over 80% of them singletons. This TCR derives from a human donor in good health. The V and J genes are TRBV7-2 and TRBJ2-3, with 11 bases lining up with TRBD2. The sample comprised CD4+ T cells sorted from blood. The CDR3 protein is CASSLGLAGGTDTQYF. As DNA, the CDR3 is TGTGCCAGCAGCTTAGGTCTAGCGGGGGGAACAGATACGCAGTATTTT.